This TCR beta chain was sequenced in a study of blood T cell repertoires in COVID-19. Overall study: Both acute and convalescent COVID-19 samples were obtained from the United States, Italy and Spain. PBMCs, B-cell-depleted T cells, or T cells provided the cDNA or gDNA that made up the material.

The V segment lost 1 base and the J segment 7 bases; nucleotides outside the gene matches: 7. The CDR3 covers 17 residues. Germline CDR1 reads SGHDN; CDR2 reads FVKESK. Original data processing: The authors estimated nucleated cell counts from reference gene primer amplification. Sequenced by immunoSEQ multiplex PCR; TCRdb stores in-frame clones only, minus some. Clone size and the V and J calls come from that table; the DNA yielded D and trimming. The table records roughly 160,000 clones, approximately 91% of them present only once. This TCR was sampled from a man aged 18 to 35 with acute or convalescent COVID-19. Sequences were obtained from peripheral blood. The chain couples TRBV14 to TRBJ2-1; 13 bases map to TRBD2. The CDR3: CASSQGVLAGGRNEQFF. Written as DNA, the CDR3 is TGTGCCAGCAGCCAAGGGGTACTAGCGGGGGGGCGAAATGAGCAGTTCTTC.